This T cell receptor (beta chain) was sequenced in a study of cytomegalovirus exposure and HLA in healthy donors. Study observations and caveats: In a later analysis, HLA-C alleles had the fewest associated TCRs, DRB1 alleles the most.

Trimming stripped 1 base from V and 7 bases from J, with 11 bases between. CDR3 length: 15 residues. CDR1 is LGHNA and CDR2 is YSLEER in the germline V gene. The PCR employed 60 Vbeta primers together with 13 Jbeta primers. Sequencing was performed with immunoSEQ multiplex PCR; in TCRdb, only in-frame clones are kept and a portion is missing. This sample has around 90,000 clones; about four fifths occur once, and the top ten carry around 3.2%. On this clone: Its cognate antigen is unknown.

Material for sequencing was PBMCs. This clonotype was sampled from a middle-aged woman in good health and CMV-seronegative. V usage is TRBV4-3 and J usage is TRBJ1-6; D is possibly TRBD1 (5 bases). In DNA, the CDR3 is TGCGCCAGCAGCCAAGTAGTGGCAGGGAATTCACCCCTCCACTTT. Residues: CASSQVVAGNSPLHF.